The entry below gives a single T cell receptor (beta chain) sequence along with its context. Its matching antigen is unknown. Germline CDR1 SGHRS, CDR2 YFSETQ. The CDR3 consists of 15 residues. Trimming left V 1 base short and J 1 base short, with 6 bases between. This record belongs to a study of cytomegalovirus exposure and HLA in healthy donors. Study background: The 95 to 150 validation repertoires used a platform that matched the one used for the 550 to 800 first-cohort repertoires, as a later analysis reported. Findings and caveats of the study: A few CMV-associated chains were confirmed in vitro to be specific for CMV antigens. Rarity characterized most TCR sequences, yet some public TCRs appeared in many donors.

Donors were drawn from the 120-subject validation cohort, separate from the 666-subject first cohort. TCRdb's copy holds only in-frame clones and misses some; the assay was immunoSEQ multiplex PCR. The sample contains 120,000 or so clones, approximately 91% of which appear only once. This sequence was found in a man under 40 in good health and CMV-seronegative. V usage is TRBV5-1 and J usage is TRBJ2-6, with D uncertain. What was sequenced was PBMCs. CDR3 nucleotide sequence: TGCGCCAGCAGCTTGACCGCGTCTGGGGCCAACGTCCTGACTTTC. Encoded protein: CASSLTASGANVLTF.